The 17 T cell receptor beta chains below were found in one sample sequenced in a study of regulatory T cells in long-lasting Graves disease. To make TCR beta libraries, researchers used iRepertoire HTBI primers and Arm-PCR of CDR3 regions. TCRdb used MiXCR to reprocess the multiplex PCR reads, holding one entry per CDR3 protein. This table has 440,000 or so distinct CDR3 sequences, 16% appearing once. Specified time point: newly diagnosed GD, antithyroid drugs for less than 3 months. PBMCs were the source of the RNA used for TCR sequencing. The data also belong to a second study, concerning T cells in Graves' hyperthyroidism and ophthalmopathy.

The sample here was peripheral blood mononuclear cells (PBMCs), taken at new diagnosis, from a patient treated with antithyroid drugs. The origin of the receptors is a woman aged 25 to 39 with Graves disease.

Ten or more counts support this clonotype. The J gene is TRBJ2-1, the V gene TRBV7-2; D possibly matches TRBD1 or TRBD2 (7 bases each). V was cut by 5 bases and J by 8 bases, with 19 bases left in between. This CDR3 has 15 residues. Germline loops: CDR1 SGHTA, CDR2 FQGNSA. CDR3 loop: CASSIRRGGGDEQFF. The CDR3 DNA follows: TGTGCCAGCAGCATCCGCCGGGGAGGGGGCGATGAGCAGTTCTTC.

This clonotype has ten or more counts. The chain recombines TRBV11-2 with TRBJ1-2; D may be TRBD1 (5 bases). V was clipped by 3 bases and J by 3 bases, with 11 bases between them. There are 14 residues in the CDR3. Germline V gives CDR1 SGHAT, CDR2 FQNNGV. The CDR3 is CASSLGQGYYGYTF. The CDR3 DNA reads TGTGCCAGCAGCTTGGGGCAGGGCTACTATGGCTACACCTTC.

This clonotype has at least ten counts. The CDR3 is CATSKPGLSAEAFF. CDR3 DNA sequence: TGTGCCACCAGCAAACCGGGTTTATCAGCTGAAGCTTTCTTT. The rearrangement uses TRBV15 and TRBJ1-1; D remains unclear. The CDR3 runs 14 residues. CDR1 LNHNV and CDR2 YYDKDF come from the germline V gene (reference sequence). The V gene lost 4 bases and the J gene lost 6 bases, with 15 bases spanning the gap. The whole variable domain, filled in from reference TRBV15 and TRBJ1-1, reads DAMVIQNPRYQVTQFGKPVTLSCSQTLNHNVMYWYQQKSSQAPKLLFHYYDKDFNNEADTPDNFQSRRPNTSFCFLDIRSPGLGDTAMYLCATSKPGLSAEAFFGQGTRLTVV.

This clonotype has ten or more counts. The CDR3 DNA reads TGCAGTGCTAGAGATTATGCAGGGGGCTATGGCTACACCTTC. It is translated as CSARDYAGGYGYTF. This rearrangement joins TRBV20-1 to TRBJ1-2; 7 bases agree with TRBD1. Germline assignment: CDR1 DFQATT and CDR2 SNEGSKA (reference sequence). With 0 bases clipped from V and 4 bases from J, the junction kept 5 bases outside the gene matches. The CDR3 consists of 14 residues.

The CDR3 DNA reads TGTGCCATCAGTGAGGGGGGAACGGGGGAGCTGTTTTTT. Its translation: CAISEGGTGELFF. This chain uses TRBV10-3 with TRBJ2-2, with D perhaps TRBD1 or TRBD2 (5 bases each). Germline-derived CDR1 and CDR2 are ENHRY and SYGVKD. This CDR3 comprises 13 residues. Between the trimmed V and J ends, which lost 2 bases and 8 bases, there was a span of 9 bases.

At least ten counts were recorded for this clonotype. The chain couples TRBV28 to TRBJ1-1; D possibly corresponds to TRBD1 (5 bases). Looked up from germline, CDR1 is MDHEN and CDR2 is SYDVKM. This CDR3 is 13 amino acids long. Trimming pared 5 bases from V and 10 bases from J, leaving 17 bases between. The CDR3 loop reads CASSLGQVFGAFF. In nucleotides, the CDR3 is TGTGCCAGCAGTCTCGGACAAGTCTTTGGAGCTTTCTTT.

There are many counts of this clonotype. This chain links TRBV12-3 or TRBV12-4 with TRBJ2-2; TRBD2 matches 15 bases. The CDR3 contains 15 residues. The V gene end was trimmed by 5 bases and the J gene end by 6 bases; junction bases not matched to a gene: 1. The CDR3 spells CASSGLAGGAGELFF. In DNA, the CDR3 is TGTGCCAGCAGTGGACTAGCGGGAGGGGCCGGGGAGCTGTTTTTT.

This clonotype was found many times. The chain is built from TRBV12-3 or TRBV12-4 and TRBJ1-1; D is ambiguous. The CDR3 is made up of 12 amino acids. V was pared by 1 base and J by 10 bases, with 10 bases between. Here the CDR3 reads CASSLVVAVAFF. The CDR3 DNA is TGTGCCAGCAGTTTAGTGGTGGCGGTAGCTTTCTTT.

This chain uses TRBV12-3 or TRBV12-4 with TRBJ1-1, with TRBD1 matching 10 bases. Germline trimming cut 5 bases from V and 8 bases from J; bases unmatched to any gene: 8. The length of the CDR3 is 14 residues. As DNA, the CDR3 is TGTGCCAGCAGTCCCGGGACAGGGGCCCAAGAAGCTTTCTTT. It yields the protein CASSPGTGAQEAFF.

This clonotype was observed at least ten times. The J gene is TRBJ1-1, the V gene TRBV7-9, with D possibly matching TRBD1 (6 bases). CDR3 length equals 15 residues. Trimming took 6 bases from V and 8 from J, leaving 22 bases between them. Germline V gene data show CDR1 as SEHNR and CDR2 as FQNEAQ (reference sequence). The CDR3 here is CASRVLLDSPLEAFF. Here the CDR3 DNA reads TGTGCCAGCAGGGTTCTTTTGGACAGTCCGTTGGAAGCTTTCTTT.

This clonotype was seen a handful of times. The chain's CDR3 is CAISRQKNYGYTF. Here the CDR3 DNA reads TGTGCCATCAGCCGACAGAAGAACTATGGCTACACCTTC. The chain employs TRBV10-3 and TRBJ1-2; possibly TRBD1 for D (5 bases). Trimming cost V 6 bases and J 2 bases, with 10 bases left between them. Germline loops: CDR1 ENHRY, CDR2 SYGVKD. This CDR3 has 13 amino acids.

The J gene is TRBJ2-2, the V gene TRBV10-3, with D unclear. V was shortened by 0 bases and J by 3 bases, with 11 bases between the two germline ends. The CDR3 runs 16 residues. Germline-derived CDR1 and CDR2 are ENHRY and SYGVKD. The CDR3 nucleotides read TGTGCCATCAGTGAGTCGACCCAACACTACACCGGGGAGCTGTTTTTT. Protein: CAISESTQHYTGELFF.

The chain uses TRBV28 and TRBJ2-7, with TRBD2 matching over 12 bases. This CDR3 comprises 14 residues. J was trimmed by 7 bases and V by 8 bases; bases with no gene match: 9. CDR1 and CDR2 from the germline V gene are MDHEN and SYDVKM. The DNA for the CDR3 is TGTGCCAGCCGCTCGGGACTAGCGGGCAGGGAGCAGTACTTC. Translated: CASRSGLAGREQYF.

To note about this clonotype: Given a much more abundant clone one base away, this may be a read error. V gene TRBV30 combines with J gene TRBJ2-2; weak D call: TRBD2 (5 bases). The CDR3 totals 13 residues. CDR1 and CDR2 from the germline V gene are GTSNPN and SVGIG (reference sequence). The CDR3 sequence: CASSVSRDGELFF. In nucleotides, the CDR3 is TGTGCCTCGAGTGTTAGTCGGGACGGGGAGCTGTTTTTT.

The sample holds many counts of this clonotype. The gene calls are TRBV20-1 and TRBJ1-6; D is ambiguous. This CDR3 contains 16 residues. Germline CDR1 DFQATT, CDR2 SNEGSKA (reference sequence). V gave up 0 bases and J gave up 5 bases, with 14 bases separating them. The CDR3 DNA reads TGCAGTGCTAGAGAGGTCGGCGGTTTCGATAATTCACCCCTCCACTTT. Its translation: CSAREVGGFDNSPLHF.

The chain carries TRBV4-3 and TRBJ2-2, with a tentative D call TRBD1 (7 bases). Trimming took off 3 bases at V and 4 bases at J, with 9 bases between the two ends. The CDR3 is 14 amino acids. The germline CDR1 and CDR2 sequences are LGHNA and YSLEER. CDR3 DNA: TGCGCCAGCAGCCATCAGGGGGGCACCGGGGAGCTGTTTTTT. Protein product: CASSHQGGTGELFF.

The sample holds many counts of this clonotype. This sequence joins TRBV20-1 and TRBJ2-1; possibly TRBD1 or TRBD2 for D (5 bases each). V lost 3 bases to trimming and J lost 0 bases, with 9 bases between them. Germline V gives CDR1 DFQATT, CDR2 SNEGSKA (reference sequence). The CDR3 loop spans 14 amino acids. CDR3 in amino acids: CSASDGGSYNEQFF. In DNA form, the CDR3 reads TGCAGTGCTAGTGATGGGGGCTCCTACAATGAGCAGTTCTTC.